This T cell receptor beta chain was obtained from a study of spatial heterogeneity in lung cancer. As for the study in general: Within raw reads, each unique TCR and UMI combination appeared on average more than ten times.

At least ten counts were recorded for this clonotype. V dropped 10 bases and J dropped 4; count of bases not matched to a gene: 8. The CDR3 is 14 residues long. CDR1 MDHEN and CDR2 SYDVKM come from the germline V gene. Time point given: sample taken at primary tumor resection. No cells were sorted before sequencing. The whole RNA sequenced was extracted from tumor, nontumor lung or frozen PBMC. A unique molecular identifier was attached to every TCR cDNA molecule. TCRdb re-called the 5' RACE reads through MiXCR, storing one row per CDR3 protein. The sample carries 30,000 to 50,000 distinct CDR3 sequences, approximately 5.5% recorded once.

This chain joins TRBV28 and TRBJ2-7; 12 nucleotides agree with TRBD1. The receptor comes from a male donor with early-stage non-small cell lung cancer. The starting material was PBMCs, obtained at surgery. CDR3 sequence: CATIRDRGLYEQYF. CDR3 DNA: TGTGCCACGATCCGGGACAGGGGGCTGTACGAGCAGTACTTC.